This T cell receptor (beta chain) was retrieved from a study of blood T cell repertoires in COVID-19 (dated by TCRdb to 2018 to 2021). With regard to the full study: Samples from collaborators originated in the United States, Italy and Spain and spanned both the acute and convalescent phases of COVID-19. The prospective study material was composed of cDNA or gDNA derived from T cells, B-cell-depleted T cells, or PBMCs. Subjects who had been exposed to COVID-19, were actively infected with it, or had recovered from it provided the deeply sampled blood TCRbeta repertoires that made up the dataset. A freely available public database, intended as a resource for researchers studying the immune response to SARS-CoV-2, is where the repertoires were released. The samples were drawn from two sources: the first 160 participants of the ongoing ImmuneRACE study, and 1,000 to 1,500 subjects contributed by 6 global collaborators. A de-identified subject ID, COVID-19 status, age in years and sex were almost always included in the sample metadata. HLA class I and class II types, where available, came from metadata supplied by the sample provider rather than from assay-based typing.

In this sample, this clone turned up a few times. The antigen it binds to is not known. Nothing much larger sits one base from this clone, and base qualities are not available. The germline V gene (reference sequence) yields SEHNR for CDR1 and FQNEAQ for CDR2. V is clipped by 3 bases and J by 4 bases, and the sequence between their germline boundaries is 7 bases long. The CDR3 starts with the cysteine, ends with the phenylalanine, and has 13 residues. Left in the record is the CDR3 DNA by itself, 39 bases read in frame from the first base. General study outcomes and caveats: The quantity of clinical and demographic metadata differed by source and by participant and was supplied without curation.

The collaborating institutions used their own protocols to collect whole blood in K2EDTA tubes. For TCRbeta analysis, collaborator samples were shipped as frozen whole blood, as isolated PBMCs, or as DNA extracted from either sample type. The immunoSEQ Assay, a bias-controlled multiplex PCR, was used to amplify TCRbeta CDR3 regions from genomic DNA. The paper's data handling went like this. Nucleated cell counts per sample were estimated from amplification of reference gene primers within the assay. To quantify the absolute abundance of each unique TCRbeta CDR3 rearrangement, sequence reads were collapsed and filtered. For each sample, productive Simpson clonality was calculated by taking the square root of Simpson's diversity index across productive rearrangements. Held by TCRdb, this immuneACCESS table contains in-frame sequences only and omits some clones. Under half of the omission traces to an unresolved V gene where checked; the cause of the rest is unknown. V and J calls and clone size follow that table, whereas D and trimming were derived from the DNA. The sample table lists about 57,000 clones, roughly 80% of them with a count of one. About 22% of the sample is in the top ten clones.

The V and J genes are TRBV7-9 and TRBJ1-5; a confident D gene designation cannot be given. The TCR originated in an older woman with acute or convalescent COVID-19. Sample: peripheral blood. This receptor has the CDR3 CASSLEQNQPQHF. The DNA sequence is given as TGTGCCAGCAGCTTGGAACAGAATCAGCCCCAGCATTTT.